Included here is one TCR beta chain sequence, with context. From blood CD8+ and CD4+ T cells, the TCR beta chain was sequenced. TEMRA cells were enriched by FACS, and CD4+ and CD8+ T cells were negatively isolated. These data come from a study of CD8 T cells in Susac syndrome. An amount of RNA that ranged from roughly 0.5 to 1 ug was reverse transcribed with random hexamers. It was immunoSEQ multiplex PCR that amplified TCR beta CDR3 across 54 Vbeta and 13 Jbeta. From the immunoSEQ multiplex PCR reads, TCRdb called clonotypes with MiXCR, one entry per CDR3 protein. The top ten clones hold roughly 0.072% of a sample with some 260,000 distinct CDR3 sequences, just under 95% of them seen once. CDR3 length: 11 residues. V lost 7 bases and J 7 bases, leaving 11 bases between the germline ends. Germline CDR1 is MNHEY and CDR2 is SVGEGT.

The sequence came from a human donor with multiple sclerosis. V and J are TRBV6-2 or TRBV6-3 and TRBJ2-7; D is possibly TRBD2 (6 bases). The sequencing sample was made of CD4+ T cells from PBMCs. The CDR3 DNA sequence: TGTGCCAGCACCCAGGAGGGTGAGCAGTACTTC. It specifies CASTQEGEQYF.